What follows is one TCR beta chain and its context. Its antigen is currently unknown. These data originate in a study of identifying expanded T cells in peripheral blood. Germline CDR1 and CDR2: SGHTA and FQGNSA. The CDR3 is made up of 15 amino acids. Trimming took 2 bases from V and 4 from J, leaving 9 bases between them. Profiled with immunoSEQ multiplex PCR; TCRdb holds only in-frame clones, not every one. Seen here are 120,000 or so clones, roughly 84% observed once, and the top ten hold 3% to 4%. Study-wide results and caveats: Variance in clone template counts between two-week samples significantly increased with total template count across all healthy donors.

The chain joins TRBV7-2 to TRBJ2-6, with D perhaps matching TRBD2 (5 bases). Source material: blood. The receptor comes from a person aged 18 to 69 in good health. The CDR3 loop reads CASSLRGSGANVLTF. The CDR3, as DNA: TGTGCCAGCAGCTTAAGAGGGTCCGGGGCCAACGTCCTGACTTTC.